The T cell receptor (beta chain) described here comes from a study of cytomegalovirus exposure and HLA in healthy donors. Broader study findings: In a later analysis, productive TCRs from donors in an Asian-associated ancestry cluster reportedly carried fewer N-insertions than the cohort mean.

The PCR employed 60 Vbeta primers together with 13 Jbeta primers. Using immunoSEQ multiplex PCR, the repertoire was profiled, and TCRdb retains in-frame clones only, with some absent. The sample shows tens of thousands of clones, more than 70% of them seen only once. A remark on this clone: The target antigen is unknown.

Looked up from germline, CDR1 is SEHNR and CDR2 is FQNEAQ (reference sequence). Trimming cost V 3 bases and J 7 bases; bases outside gene matches: 4. The CDR3 consists of 14 residues. Sequencing was done on a sample of PBMCs. The sequence was collected from a male donor in good health and CMV-seropositive. V gene TRBV7-9 combines with J gene TRBJ1-4; 8 bases are a match to TRBD1. The CDR3 sequence is CASSLRTGSEKLFF. The CDR3 nucleotides are TGTGCCAGCAGCTTGCGGACAGGGAGTGAAAAACTGTTTTTT. The variable domain in full, completed from reference TRBV7-9 and TRBJ1-4, reads DTGVSQNPRHKITKRGQNVTFRCDPISEHNRLYWYRQTLGQGPEFLTYFQNEAQLEKSRLLSDRFSAERPKGSFSTLEIQRTEQGDSAMYLCASSLRTGSEKLFFGSGTQLSVL.